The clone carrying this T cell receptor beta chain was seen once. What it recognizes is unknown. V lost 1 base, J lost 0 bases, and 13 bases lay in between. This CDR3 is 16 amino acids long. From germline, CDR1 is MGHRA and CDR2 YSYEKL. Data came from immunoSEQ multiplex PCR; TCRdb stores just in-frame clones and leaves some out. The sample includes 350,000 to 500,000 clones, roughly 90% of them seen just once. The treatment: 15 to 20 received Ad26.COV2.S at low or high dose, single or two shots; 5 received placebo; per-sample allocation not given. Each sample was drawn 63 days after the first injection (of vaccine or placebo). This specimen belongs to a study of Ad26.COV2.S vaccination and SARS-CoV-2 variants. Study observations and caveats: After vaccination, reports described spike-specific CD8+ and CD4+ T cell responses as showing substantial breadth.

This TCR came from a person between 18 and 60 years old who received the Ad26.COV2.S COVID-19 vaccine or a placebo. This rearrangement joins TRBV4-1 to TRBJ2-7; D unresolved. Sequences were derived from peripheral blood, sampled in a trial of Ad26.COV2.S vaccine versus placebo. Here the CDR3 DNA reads TGCGCCAGCAGCCAAGGTGTTGTTAGAAGCTCCTACGAGCAGTACTTC. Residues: CASSQGVVRSSYEQYF.